These 8 T cell receptor beta chains were all obtained from the same sample, sequenced in a study of T cells in Graves' hyperthyroidism and ophthalmopathy. RNA transcripts gave rise to amplified TCR beta CDR3 regions. RT-PCR in the first round (using the HTBI primer set) targeted the TCR CDR3. TCRdb ran MiXCR on the multiplex PCR reads and lists one entry per CDR3 protein. The data contain about 700,000 distinct CDR3 sequences, 13% to 15% of them seen just once; the ten biggest clones take up roughly 10%. Sequencing was performed on blood. These receptors all come from a woman younger than 35 with Graves' hyperthyroidism.

This clonotype was recorded a few times. This chain joins TRBV20-1 and TRBJ2-4; D call uncertain. V shed 1 base and J shed 0 bases, with 4 bases lying between them. Germline V gene sequence: CDR1 DFQATT, CDR2 SNEGSKA (reference sequence). This CDR3 spans 13 amino acids. CDR3 bases: TGCAGTGCTAGAGCACTAGCCAAAAACATTCAGTACTTC. It specifies CSARALAKNIQYF.

This clonotype has only a few counts. The V and J genes are TRBV7-2 and TRBJ2-1, with 10 bases that match TRBD2. Germline CDR1 is SGHTA and CDR2 is FQGNSA. The CDR3 totals 18 residues. V trimming: 1 base; J trimming: 0 bases; junction bases outside the gene matches: 6. The CDR3 coding sequence is TGTGCCAGCAGCTTAGTTGCGTCTAGCGGGAGCTCCTACAATGAGCAGTTCTTC. It encodes CASSLVASSGSSYNEQFF.

The rearrangement links TRBV13 to TRBJ1-4; D remains unclear. The germline CDR1 and CDR2 sequences are PRHDT and FYEKMQ (reference sequence). CDR3 length equals 13 residues. The V gene lost 4 bases and the J gene lost 6 bases, with 9 bases spanning the gap. CDR3 coding DNA: TGTGCCAGCAGCTCTCTAGGTGATGAAAAACTGTTTTTT. Translating it yields CASSSLGDEKLFF.

This clonotype was seen once. The gene calls are TRBV24-1 and TRBJ2-3, with 11 nucleotides matching TRBD2. The CDR3 covers 17 residues. V was pared by 2 bases and J by 4 bases, with 7 bases of the junction left unmatched. CDR1 and CDR2 from the germline V gene are KGHDR and SFDVKD. In nucleotides, the CDR3 is TGTGCCACCAGTGATTACCATAGCGGGAGGGCATCAGATACGCAGTATTTT. Translated: CATSDYHSGRASDTQYF.

The table lists this clonotype with a few counts. V and J are TRBV30 and TRBJ2-7, with D possibly TRBD1 on 6 matching bases. V lost 4 bases and J lost 0, with 13 bases in between. This CDR3 has 14 residues. The germline gives CDR1 GTSNPN, CDR2 SVGIG (reference sequence). The CDR3 sequence: CAWKKTGGSYEQYF. Here the CDR3 DNA reads TGTGCCTGGAAAAAGACAGGTGGCTCCTACGAGCAGTACTTC.

The chain has TRBV19 and TRBJ2-2; TRBD1 matches 10 bases. V shed 4 bases and J 1 base; nucleotides not matched to a gene: 6. Germline lookup yields CDR1 LNHDA and CDR2 SQIVND (reference sequence). This CDR3 spans 17 amino acids. CDR3 sequence: CASSTARTGGNTGELFF. The DNA of the CDR3 is TGTGCCAGTAGTACCGCCCGGACAGGGGGGAACACCGGGGAGCTGTTTTTT.

This clonotype was counted only a few times. This chain joins TRBV6-1 and TRBJ2-3, with TRBD1 identical over 8 bases. This CDR3 is 15 amino acids long. Germline loops: CDR1 MNHNS, CDR2 SASEGT. The J segment lost 3 bases and the V segment lost 7 bases, leaving 9 bases of the junction unmatched. In DNA, the CDR3 is TGTGCCAGCACCCCTATTGGACAGGGTACAGATACGCAGTATTTT. This gives the protein CASTPIGQGTDTQYF.

The sample holds many counts of this clonotype. V usage is TRBV12-3 or TRBV12-4 and J usage is TRBJ2-2; possibly TRBD1 or TRBD2 for D (5 bases each). Trimming stripped 3 bases from V and 6 bases from J, with 23 bases between. CDR3 size: 18 residues. The CDR3 DNA follows: TGTGCCAGCAGTTTGACCTCGGGGACCATAAGCCTCTCCGGGGAGCTGTTTTTT. This codes for CASSLTSGTISLSGELFF.